These 13 T cell receptor beta chains were all obtained from the same sample, sequenced in a study of T-cell memory formation after mild COVID-19. TCRdb reprocessed the 5' RACE reads with MiXCR, giving one entry per CDR3 protein. The top ten clones hold more than 35% of a sample with approximately 100,000 distinct CDR3 sequences, roughly 11% of them seen once. Material: PBMCs or a T cell subset sorted from them (not recorded which). These receptors were obtained from a man aged 18 to 35 who had mild COVID-19 (a few samples of this study predate the infection). Cell type and time point are not known.

The CDR3 sequence: CASSSDRAWTF. The CDR3 DNA reads TGTGCCAGCAGCTCAGACAGGGCTTGGACCTTC. The V gene is TRBV5-6, the J gene TRBJ1-2, with TRBD1 matching over 7 bases. Germline CDR1 reads SGHDT; CDR2 reads YYEEEE. The CDR3 length is 11 residues. Losses at the gene ends were 3 bases for V and 14 bases for J; bases not matched to a gene: 7.

The gene calls are TRBV5-1 and TRBJ2-3; 8 bases agree with TRBD1. J lost 1 base, V lost 5 bases, and 6 bases had no gene match. Germline lookup yields CDR1 SGHRS and CDR2 YFSETQ. The CDR3 loop spans 15 amino acids. CDR3 in amino acids: CASRIQGDGTDTQYF. In nucleotides, the CDR3 is TGCGCCAGCAGAATACAGGGGGACGGCACAGATACGCAGTATTTT.

This chain joins TRBV3-1 and TRBJ2-1; 10 bases map to TRBD2. V lost 1 base to trimming and J lost 2 bases; unmatched junction nucleotides: 8. Germline V gene data show CDR1 as LGHDT and CDR2 as YNNKEL (reference sequence). CDR3 length: 18 amino acids. CDR3 DNA: TGTGCCAGCAGCCAAGTCCGCAAAGGACTAGCGGCCTACAATGAGCAGTTCTTC. It specifies CASSQVRKGLAAYNEQFF.

The CDR3 spells CSARGEGGNTGELFF. Here the CDR3 DNA reads TGCAGTGCTAGAGGCGAGGGGGGGAACACCGGGGAGCTGTTTTTT. The chain combines TRBV20-1 with TRBJ2-2; D may match TRBD1 or TRBD2 (6 bases each). Germline-derived CDR1 and CDR2 are DFQATT and SNEGSKA (reference sequence). The CDR3 runs 15 residues. V gave up 1 base and J gave up 1 base, with 10 bases separating them.

The gene calls are TRBV11-2 and TRBJ2-7, with D possibly TRBD2 on 5 matching bases. V lost 4 bases and J 0 bases, leaving 7 bases between the germline ends. Per germline, CDR1 SGHAT and CDR2 FQNNGV. This CDR3 has 13 amino acids. CDR3 in DNA: TGTGCCAGCAGCTGGGAGATCTCCTACGAGCAGTACTTC. Protein: CASSWEISYEQYF.

This clonotype was detected only a few times. CDR3 DNA: TGTGCCAGCAGTTTAGGGCCACCTTTCTATGGCTACACCTTC. Translated: CASSLGPPFYGYTF. This chain uses TRBV12-3 or TRBV12-4 with TRBJ1-2; D unresolved. The V end lost 1 base, the J end lost 4 bases, and 10 bases lay between the germline ends. The CDR3 consists of 14 residues.

This clonotype was observed a few times. This rearrangement joins TRBV7-9 to TRBJ2-1; D call uncertain. CDR3 length: 15 amino acids. The germline gives CDR1 SEHNR, CDR2 FQNEAQ (reference sequence). Trimming took 8 bases from V and 8 from J, leaving 22 bases between them. The CDR3, as DNA: TGTGCCAGCTCGCCCCTTGGACGGAGTTCCTATGAGCAGTTCTTC. Translating gives CASSPLGRSSYEQFF.

The gene calls are TRBV7-2 and TRBJ2-1, with 7 bases fitting TRBD2. The V gene end was trimmed by 3 bases and the J gene end by 2 bases; junction bases not matched to a gene: 4. Germline-derived CDR1 and CDR2 are SGHTA and FQGNSA. The CDR3 totals 15 residues. This CDR3 is CASSFAGEAYNEQFF. Here the CDR3 DNA reads TGTGCCAGCAGCTTCGCGGGGGAGGCCTACAATGAGCAGTTCTTC.

This clonotype has at least ten counts. J is TRBJ2-5 and V is TRBV7-9, with D perhaps TRBD2 (5 bases). This CDR3 is 14 amino acids long. V was clipped by 4 bases and J by 3 bases, with 12 bases between them. Germline V CDR1 and CDR2: SEHNR, FQNEAQ (reference sequence). CDR3 coding DNA: TGTGCCAGCAGCTCGAGGACTGGAGAAGAGACCCAGTACTTC. This translates into CASSSRTGEETQYF.

The chain couples TRBV5-1 to TRBJ2-1; 8 positions match TRBD2. CDR1 and CDR2 (germline): SGHRS, YFSETQ. V lost 0 bases to trimming and J lost 7 bases; unmatched junction nucleotides: 6. The CDR3 spans 15 residues. CDR3: CASSLGLASGNEQFF. CDR3 in DNA: TGCGCCAGCAGCTTGGGACTAGCGTCCGGGAATGAGCAGTTCTTC.

This chain connects TRBV12-3 or TRBV12-4 to TRBJ2-5; D gene uncertain. This CDR3 has 13 residues. Trimming removed 3 bases at V and 5 bases at J, with 10 bases between. The CDR3 sequence: CASSFAGLETQYF. The CDR3, as DNA: TGTGCCAGCAGTTTCGCTGGGTTGGAGACCCAGTACTTC.

This clonotype was recorded a few times. This rearrangement joins TRBV5-4 to TRBJ2-3; D is unclear. V was cut by 4 bases and J by 7 bases, with 16 bases left in between. Germline-derived CDR1 and CDR2 are SGHNT and YYREEE (reference sequence). The CDR3 covers 14 residues. The CDR3 nucleotides are TGTGCCAGCAGCCCTCGGCCGGACGGCAATACGCAGTATTTT. The encoded protein is CASSPRPDGNTQYF.

For the CDR3, the DNA is TGTGCCAGCAGCCAGGGGGTATACGAGCAGTACTTC. This gives the protein CASSQGVYEQYF. The chain combines TRBV12-3 or TRBV12-4 with TRBJ2-7, with TRBD1 identical over 7 bases. This CDR3 is built from 12 residues. The V segment lost 6 bases and the J segment 4 bases; nucleotides outside the gene matches: 3.